Here is one T cell receptor beta chain with its context. Authors' processing steps: Amplification of reference gene primers provided the estimated nucleated cell counts. The assay was immunoSEQ multiplex PCR, and TCRdb's table has in-frame clones only and misses some. That table is the source of V, J and clone size, and D and trimming were worked out from the DNA. Here the sample spans about 380,000 clones, roughly 90% being singletons. This entry is derived from a study of blood T cell repertoires in COVID-19. Overall study: From the United States, Italy and Spain came samples of acute and convalescent COVID-19. T cells, B-cell-depleted T cells, or PBMCs supplied cDNA or gDNA.

J was trimmed by 3 bases and V by 5 bases; bases with no gene match: 3. Looked up from germline, CDR1 is SGHVS and CDR2 is FQNEAQ. This CDR3 spans 14 amino acids. This receptor was taken from a man between 18 and 35 years old with active or convalescent COVID-19. Source material: peripheral blood. J is TRBJ2-7 and V is TRBV7-8; 11 bases map to TRBD2. The CDR3 DNA sequence: TGTGCCAGCAGCGTACTAGCGGGAGACTACGAGCAGTACTTC. Translation gives CASSVLAGDYEQYF. Full variable domain (missing parts from reference TRBV7-8 and TRBJ2-7): GAGVSQSPRYKVAKRGQDVALRCDPISGHVSLFWYQQALGQGPEFLTYFQNEAQLDKSGLPSDRFFAERPEGSVSTLKIQRTQQEDSAVYLCASSVLAGDYEQYFGPGTRLTVT.